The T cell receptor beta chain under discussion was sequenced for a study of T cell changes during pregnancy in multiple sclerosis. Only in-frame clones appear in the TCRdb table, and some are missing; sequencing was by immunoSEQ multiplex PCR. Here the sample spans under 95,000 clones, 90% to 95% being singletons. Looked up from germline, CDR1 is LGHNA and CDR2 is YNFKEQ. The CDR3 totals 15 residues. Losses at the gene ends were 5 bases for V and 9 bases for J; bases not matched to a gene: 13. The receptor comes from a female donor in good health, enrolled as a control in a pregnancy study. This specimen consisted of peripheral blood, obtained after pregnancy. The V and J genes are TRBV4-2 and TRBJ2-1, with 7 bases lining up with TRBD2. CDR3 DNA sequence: TGTGCCAGCAGCAGAGGTAGTGGGGGGGTCGGTGAGCAGTTCTTC. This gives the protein CASSRGSGGVGEQFF.